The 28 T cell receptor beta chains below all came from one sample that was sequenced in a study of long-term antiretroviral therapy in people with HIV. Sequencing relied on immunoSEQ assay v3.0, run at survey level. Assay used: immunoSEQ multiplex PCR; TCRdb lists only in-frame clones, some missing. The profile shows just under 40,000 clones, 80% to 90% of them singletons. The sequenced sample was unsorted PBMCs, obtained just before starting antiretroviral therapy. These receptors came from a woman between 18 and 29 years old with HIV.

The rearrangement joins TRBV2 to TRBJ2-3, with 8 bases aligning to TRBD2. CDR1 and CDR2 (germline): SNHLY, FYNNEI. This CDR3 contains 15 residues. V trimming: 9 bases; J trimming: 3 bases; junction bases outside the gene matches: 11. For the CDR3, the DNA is TGTGCCAGTCCTGGGGGGACTAGTGGAACAGATACGCAGTATTTT. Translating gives CASPGGTSGTDTQYF.

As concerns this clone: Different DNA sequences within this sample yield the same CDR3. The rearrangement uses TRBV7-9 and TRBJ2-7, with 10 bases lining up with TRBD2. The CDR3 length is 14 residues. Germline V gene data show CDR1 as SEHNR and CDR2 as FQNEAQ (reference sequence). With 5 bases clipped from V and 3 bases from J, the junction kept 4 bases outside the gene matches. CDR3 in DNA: TGTGCCAGCAGCCCTAGCGGGAGCGTCTACGAGCAGTACTTC. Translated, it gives CASSPSGSVYEQYF.

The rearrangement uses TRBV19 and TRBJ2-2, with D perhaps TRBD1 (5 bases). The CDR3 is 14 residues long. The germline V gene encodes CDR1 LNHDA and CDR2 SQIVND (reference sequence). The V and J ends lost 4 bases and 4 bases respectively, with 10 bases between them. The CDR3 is CASSRDRFTGELFF. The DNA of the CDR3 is TGTGCCAGTAGTAGAGACAGATTCACCGGGGAGCTGTTTTTT.

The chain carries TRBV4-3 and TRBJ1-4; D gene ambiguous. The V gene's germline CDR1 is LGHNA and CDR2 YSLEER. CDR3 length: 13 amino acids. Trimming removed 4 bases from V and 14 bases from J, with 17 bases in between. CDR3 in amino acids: CASSRLDAGPLFF. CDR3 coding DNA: TGCGCCAGCAGCCGTTTGGATGCCGGTCCCCTGTTTTTT.

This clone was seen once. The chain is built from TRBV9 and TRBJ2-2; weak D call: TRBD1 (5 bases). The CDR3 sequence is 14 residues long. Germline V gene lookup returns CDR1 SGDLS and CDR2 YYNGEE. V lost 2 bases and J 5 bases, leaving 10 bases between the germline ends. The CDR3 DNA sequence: TGTGCCAGCAGCGTTTCGACAGCAACCGGGGAGCTGTTTTTT. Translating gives CASSVSTATGELFF.

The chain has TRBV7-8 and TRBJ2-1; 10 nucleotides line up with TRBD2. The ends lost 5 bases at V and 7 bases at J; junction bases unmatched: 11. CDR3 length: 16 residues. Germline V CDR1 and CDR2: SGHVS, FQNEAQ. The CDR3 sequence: CASSNPLAGVRNEQFF. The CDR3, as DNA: TGTGCCAGCAGCAATCCGCTAGCGGGAGTTAGGAATGAGCAGTTCTTC.

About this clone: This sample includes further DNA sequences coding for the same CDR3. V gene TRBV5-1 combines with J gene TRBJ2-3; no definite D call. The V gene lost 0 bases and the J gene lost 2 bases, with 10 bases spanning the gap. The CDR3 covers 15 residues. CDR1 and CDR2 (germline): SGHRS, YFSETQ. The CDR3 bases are TGCGCCAGCAGCTTGGAACGGGCGACCACAGATACGCAGTATTTT. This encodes CASSLERATTDTQYF.

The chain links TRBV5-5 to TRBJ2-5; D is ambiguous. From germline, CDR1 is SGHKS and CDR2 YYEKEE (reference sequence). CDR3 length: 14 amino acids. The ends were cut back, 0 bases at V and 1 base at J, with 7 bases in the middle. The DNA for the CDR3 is TGTGCCAGCAGCTTGGCCACGATCCAAGAGACCCAGTACTTC. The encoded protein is CASSLATIQETQYF.

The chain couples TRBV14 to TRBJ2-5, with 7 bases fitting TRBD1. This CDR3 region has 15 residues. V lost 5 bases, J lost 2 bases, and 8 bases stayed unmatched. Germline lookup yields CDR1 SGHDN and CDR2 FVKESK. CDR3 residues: CASSTRTGSQETQYF. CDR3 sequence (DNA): TGTGCCAGCAGCACCCGGACAGGATCTCAAGAGACCCAGTACTTC.

CDR3 in DNA: TGCAGTGCCTCTCCCCACAATGAGCAGTTCTTC. It translates to CSASPHNEQFF. V is TRBV20-1 and J is TRBJ2-1; D is undetermined. V lost 6 bases and J 5 bases, leaving 8 bases between the germline ends. Germline V lookup: CDR1 DFQATT, CDR2 SNEGSKA (reference sequence). The CDR3 has 11 amino acids.

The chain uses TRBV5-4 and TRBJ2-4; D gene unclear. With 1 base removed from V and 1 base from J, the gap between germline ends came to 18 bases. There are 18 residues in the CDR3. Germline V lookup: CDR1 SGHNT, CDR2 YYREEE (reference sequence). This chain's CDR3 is CASSLIVEPYRAKNIQYF. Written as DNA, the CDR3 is TGTGCCAGCAGCTTGATAGTGGAGCCCTATCGGGCCAAAAACATTCAGTACTTC.

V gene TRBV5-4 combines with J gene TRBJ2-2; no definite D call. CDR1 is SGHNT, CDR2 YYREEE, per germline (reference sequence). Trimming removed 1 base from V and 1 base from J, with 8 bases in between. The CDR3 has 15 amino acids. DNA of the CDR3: TGTGCCAGCAGCTTGCGAGCGAGGAACACCGGGGAGCTGTTTTTT. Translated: CASSLRARNTGELFF.

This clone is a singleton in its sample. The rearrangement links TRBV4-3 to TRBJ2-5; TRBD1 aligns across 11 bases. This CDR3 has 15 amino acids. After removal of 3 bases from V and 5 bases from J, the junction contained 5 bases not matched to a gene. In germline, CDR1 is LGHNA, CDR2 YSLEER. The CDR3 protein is CASSQNGQGAETQYF. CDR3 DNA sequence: TGCGCCAGCAGCCAGAACGGACAGGGGGCTGAGACCCAGTACTTC.

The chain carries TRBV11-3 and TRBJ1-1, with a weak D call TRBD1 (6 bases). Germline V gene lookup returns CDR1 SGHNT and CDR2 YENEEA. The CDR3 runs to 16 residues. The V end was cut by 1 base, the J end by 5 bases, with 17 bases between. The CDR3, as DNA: TGTGCCAGCAGCTTAGGGGGCCAGGGGAGGAATACTGAAGCTTTCTTT. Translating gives CASSLGGQGRNTEAFF. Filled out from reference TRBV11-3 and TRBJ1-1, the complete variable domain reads EAGVVQSPRYKIIEKKQPVAFWCNPISGHNTLYWYLQNLGQGPELLIRYENEEAVDDSQLPKDRFSAERLKGVDSTLKIQPAELGDSAVYLCASSLGGQGRNTEAFFGQGTRLTVV.

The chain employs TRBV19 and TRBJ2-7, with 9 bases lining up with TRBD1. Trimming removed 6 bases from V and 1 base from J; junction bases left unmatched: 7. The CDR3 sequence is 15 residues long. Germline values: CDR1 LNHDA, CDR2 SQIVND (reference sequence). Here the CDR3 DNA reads TGTGCCAGTAGCCAGCCGGGACAGGGTTCCTACGAGCAGTACTTC. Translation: CASSQPGQGSYEQYF.

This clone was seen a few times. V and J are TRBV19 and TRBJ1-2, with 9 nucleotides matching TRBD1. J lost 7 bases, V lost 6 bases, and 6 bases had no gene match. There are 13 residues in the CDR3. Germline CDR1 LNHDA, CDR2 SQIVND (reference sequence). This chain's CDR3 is CASRPGQGGGYTF. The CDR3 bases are TGTGCCAGTAGGCCGGGACAGGGTGGTGGCTACACCTTC.

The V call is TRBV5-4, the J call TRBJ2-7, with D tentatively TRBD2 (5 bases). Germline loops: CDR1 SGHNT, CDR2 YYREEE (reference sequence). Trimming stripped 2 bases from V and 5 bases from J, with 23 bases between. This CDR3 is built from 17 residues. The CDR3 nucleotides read TGTGCCAGCAGCTTAGGAGCGGATTTACCCGTGATACACGAGCAGTACTTC. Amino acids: CASSLGADLPVIHEQYF.

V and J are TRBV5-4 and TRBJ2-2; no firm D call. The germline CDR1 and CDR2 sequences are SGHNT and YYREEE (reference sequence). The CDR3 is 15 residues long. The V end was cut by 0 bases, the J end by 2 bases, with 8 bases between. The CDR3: CASSLEGRNTGELFF. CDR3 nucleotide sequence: TGTGCCAGCAGCTTGGAGGGCAGAAACACCGGGGAGCTGTTTTTT.

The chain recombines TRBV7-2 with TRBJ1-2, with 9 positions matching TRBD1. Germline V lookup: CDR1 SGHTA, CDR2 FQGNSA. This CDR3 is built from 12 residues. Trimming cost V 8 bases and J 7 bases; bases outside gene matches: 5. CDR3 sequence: CASGRDRVGYTF. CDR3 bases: TGTGCCAGCGGCCGGGACAGGGTTGGCTACACCTTC.

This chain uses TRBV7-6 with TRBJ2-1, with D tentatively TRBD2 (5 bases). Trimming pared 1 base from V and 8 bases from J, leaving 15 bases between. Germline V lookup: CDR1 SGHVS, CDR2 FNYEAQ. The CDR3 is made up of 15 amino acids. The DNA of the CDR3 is TGTGCCAGCAGCTTAGTGCCTCGACCCGGGGATGAGCAGTTCTTC. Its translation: CASSLVPRPGDEQFF.

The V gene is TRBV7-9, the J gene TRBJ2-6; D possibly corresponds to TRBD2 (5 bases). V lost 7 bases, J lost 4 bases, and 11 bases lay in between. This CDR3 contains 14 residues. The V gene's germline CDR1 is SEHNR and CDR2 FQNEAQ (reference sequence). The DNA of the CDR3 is TGTGCCAGCATCGGAGGCCCCGGGGCCAACGTCCTGACTTTC. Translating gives CASIGGPGANVLTF.

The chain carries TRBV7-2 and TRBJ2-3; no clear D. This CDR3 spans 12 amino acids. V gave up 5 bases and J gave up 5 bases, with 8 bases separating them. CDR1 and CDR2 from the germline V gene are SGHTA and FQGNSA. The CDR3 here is CASSPPIDTQYF. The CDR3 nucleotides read TGTGCCAGCAGCCCGCCGATAGATACGCAGTATTTT.

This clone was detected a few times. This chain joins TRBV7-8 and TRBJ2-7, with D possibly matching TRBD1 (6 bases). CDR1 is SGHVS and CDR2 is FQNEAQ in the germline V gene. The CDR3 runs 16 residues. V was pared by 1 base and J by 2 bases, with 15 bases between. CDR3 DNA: TGTGCCAGCAGCTTAGAACCCCGGGACACCACCTACGAGCAGTACTTC. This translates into CASSLEPRDTTYEQYF.

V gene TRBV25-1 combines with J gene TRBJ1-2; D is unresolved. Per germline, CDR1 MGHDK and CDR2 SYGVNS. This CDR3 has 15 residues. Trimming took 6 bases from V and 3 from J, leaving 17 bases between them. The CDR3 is CASSPTLNTYYGYTF. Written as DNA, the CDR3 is TGTGCCAGCAGCCCCACCCTCAACACCTACTATGGCTACACCTTC.

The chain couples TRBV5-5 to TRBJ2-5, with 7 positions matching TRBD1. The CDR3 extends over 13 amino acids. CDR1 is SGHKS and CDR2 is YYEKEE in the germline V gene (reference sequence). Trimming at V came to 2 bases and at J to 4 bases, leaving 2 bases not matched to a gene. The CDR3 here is CASSLRQGETQYF. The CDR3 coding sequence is TGTGCCAGCAGCTTACGACAGGGAGAGACCCAGTACTTC.

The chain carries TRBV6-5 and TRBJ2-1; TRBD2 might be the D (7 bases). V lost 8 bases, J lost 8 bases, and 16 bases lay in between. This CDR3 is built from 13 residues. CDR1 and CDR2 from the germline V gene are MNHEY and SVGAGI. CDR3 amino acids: CASRPGRGDEQFF. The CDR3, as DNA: TGTGCCAGCCGCCCGGGGAGGGGGGATGAGCAGTTCTTC.

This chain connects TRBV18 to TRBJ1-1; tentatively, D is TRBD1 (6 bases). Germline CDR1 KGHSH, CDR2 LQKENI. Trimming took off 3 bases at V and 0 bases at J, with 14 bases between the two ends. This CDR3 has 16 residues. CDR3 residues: CASSPQQGGLNTEAFF. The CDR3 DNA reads TGTGCCAGCTCACCTCAACAGGGCGGGTTGAACACTGAAGCTTTCTTT.

The CDR3 DNA sequence: TGTGCCAGCAGTTACTTCGGGCTCGGGGAGGATACGCAGTATTTT. Protein sequence: CASSYFGLGEDTQYF. The chain carries TRBV6-5 and TRBJ2-3, with D perhaps TRBD2 (5 bases). Germline CDR1 is MNHEY and CDR2 is SVGAGI. The CDR3 consists of 15 residues. Trimming removed 1 base at V and 6 bases at J, with 14 bases between.